Listed below are T cell receptor beta chains from one sample, sequenced in a study of shared clonotypes between healthy human individuals. The protocol was immunoSEQ multiplex PCR, while the TCRdb copy is restricted to in-frame clones and leaves out a portion. The sample carries about 470,000 clones, roughly 77% recorded once. Sequenced: PBMCs. All receptors come from a woman between 40 and 50 years old in good health. Some clones in this sample may be carry-over from other donors' samples. The CDR3 runs from the conserved cysteine through the conserved F or W. Fields, in order: clone size, D gene, V gene, J gene, CDR3 DNA, CDR3 protein. The D gene is left open where the match is weak. A clone size is listed for some rows: how often the clone was seen (once, few, many), or a class if it is expanded.

clone size: -
D gene: TRBD2
V gene: TRBV7-8
J gene: TRBJ2-1
CDR3 DNA: TGTGCCAGCAGCCCTAGCGGTGGCTCCTACAATGAGCAGTTCTTC
CDR3 protein: CASSPSGGSYNEQFF

clone size: -
D gene: TRBD1
V gene: TRBV5-1
J gene: TRBJ2-7
CDR3 DNA: TGCGCCAGCAGCTTGGCCGACAGGGGAGGCTACGAGCAGTACTTC
CDR3 protein: CASSLADRGGYEQYF

clone size: -
D gene: -
V gene: TRBV5-5
J gene: TRBJ2-5
CDR3 DNA: TGTGCCAGCAGAGAGCTCCGGCCGGGGCCAGAGACCCAGTACTTC
CDR3 protein: CASRELRPGPETQYF

clone size: -
D gene: -
V gene: TRBV5-1
J gene: TRBJ2-5
CDR3 DNA: TGCGCCAGCAGCTTGGGAACGGCACAAGAGACCCAGTACTTC
CDR3 protein: CASSLGTAQETQYF

clone size: -
D gene: -
V gene: TRBV5-8
J gene: TRBJ2-5
CDR3 DNA: TGTGCCAGCACCCCCCTTTGGAGGGCCCGAGAGGAAGAGACCCAGTACTTC
CDR3 protein: CASTPLWRAREEETQYF

clone size: -
D gene: -
V gene: TRBV5-1
J gene: TRBJ2-1
CDR3 DNA: TGCGCCAGCAGCTTAACACAGAAACAGAGTGTCCATGAGCAGTTCTTC
CDR3 protein: CASSLTQKQSVHEQFF

clone size: -
D gene: TRBD2
V gene: TRBV14
J gene: TRBJ2-1
CDR3 DNA: TGTGCCAGCAGCCTTCACAGGGGGACTAGCGGGAGATGGGATGAGCAGTTCTTC
CDR3 protein: CASSLHRGTSGRWDEQFF

clone size: -
D gene: TRBD1
V gene: TRBV7-9
J gene: TRBJ1-2
CDR3 DNA: TGTGCCAGCAGCTTTGGGACAGATGGGATGTATGGCTACACCTTC
CDR3 protein: CASSFGTDGMYGYTF

clone size: many
D gene: -
V gene: TRBV2
J gene: TRBJ1-1
CDR3 DNA: TGTGCCAGCAGTGAAAGTGGACAGCCGAACACTGAAGCTTTCTTT
CDR3 protein: CASSESGQPNTEAFF

clone size: -
D gene: TRBD2
V gene: TRBV28
J gene: TRBJ2-2
CDR3 DNA: TGTGCCAGCACCCAGACTAGCGGGGGGCACCGGGAGCTGTTTTTT
CDR3 protein: CASTQTSGGHRELFF

clone size: once
D gene: -
V gene: TRBV19
J gene: TRBJ2-7
CDR3 DNA: TGTGCCAGTAGTATAGCTAGCTCCTACGAGCAGTACTTC
CDR3 protein: CASSIASSYEQYF

clone size: few
D gene: -
V gene: TRBV2
J gene: TRBJ2-3
CDR3 DNA: TGTGCCAGCAGTGAACAGCAGTCTAGCACAGATACGCAGTATTTT
CDR3 protein: CASSEQQSSTDTQYF

clone size: -
D gene: -
V gene: TRBV7-8
J gene: TRBJ2-6
CDR3 DNA: TGTGCCAGCAGCTTAGGGGGAGGGGGGTCCTCTGGGGCCAACGTCCTGACTTTC
CDR3 protein: CASSLGGGGSSGANVLTF

clone size: -
D gene: -
V gene: TRBV5-8
J gene: TRBJ2-6
CDR3 DNA: TGTGCCAGCAGCTTGGGAGTGGTCAGGGACTCTGGGGCCAACGTCCTGACTTTC
CDR3 protein: CASSLGVVRDSGANVLTF

clone size: -
D gene: -
V gene: TRBV14
J gene: TRBJ1-4
CDR3 DNA: TGTGCCAGCAGCCAAGGGGGACCCAAAGATGGTGAAAAACTGTTTTTT
CDR3 protein: CASSQGGPKDGEKLFF

clone size: -
D gene: TRBD1
V gene: TRBV6-1
J gene: TRBJ1-2
CDR3 DNA: TGTGCCAGCAGTGAAGGAGGGGACAGGGGTGGCTACACCTTC
CDR3 protein: CASSEGGDRGGYTF

clone size: -
D gene: -
V gene: TRBV18
J gene: TRBJ2-7
CDR3 DNA: TGTGCCAGCTCACTATTCGACACCTACGAGCAGTACTTC
CDR3 protein: CASSLFDTYEQYF

clone size: -
D gene: TRBD1
V gene: TRBV5-1
J gene: TRBJ2-5
CDR3 DNA: TGCGCCAGCAGCTCCACGACAGGGGGCGCGGAAGAGACCCAGTACTTC
CDR3 protein: CASSSTTGGAEETQYF

clone size: -
D gene: TRBD2
V gene: TRBV30
J gene: TRBJ2-5
CDR3 DNA: TGTGCCTGGAGTGTACTAAGCGGGAAGGGACAAGAGACCCAGTACTTC
CDR3 protein: CAWSVLSGKGQETQYF

clone size: -
D gene: -
V gene: TRBV29-1
J gene: TRBJ1-1
CDR3 DNA: TGCAGCGCCAAGAACACTGAAGCTTTCTTT
CDR3 protein: CSAKNTEAFF

clone size: few
D gene: TRBD2
V gene: TRBV5-4
J gene: TRBJ2-3
CDR3 DNA: TGTGCCAGCAGCCGCAGGGAGCGGGAGGTTGGTACGCAGTATTTT
CDR3 protein: CASSRREREVGTQYF

clone size: -
D gene: TRBD1
V gene: TRBV15
J gene: TRBJ1-6
CDR3 DNA: TGTGCCACCAGCAGAACGTACGACAGGGTTGGTTCACCCCTCCACTTT
CDR3 protein: CATSRTYDRVGSPLHF

clone size: -
D gene: -
V gene: TRBV2
J gene: TRBJ2-5
CDR3 DNA: TGTGCCAGCAGTGTGTGGGAGACCCAGTACTTC
CDR3 protein: CASSVWETQYF

clone size: -
D gene: -
V gene: TRBV25-1
J gene: TRBJ2-2
CDR3 DNA: TGTGCCAGCAGTGCCCGGACAAAGAACACCGGGGAGCTGTTTTTT
CDR3 protein: CASSARTKNTGELFF

clone size: -
D gene: -
V gene: TRBV7-9
J gene: TRBJ1-5
CDR3 DNA: TGTGCCAGCAGCCACAGTGGTGGCAATCAGCCCCAGCATTTT
CDR3 protein: CASSHSGGNQPQHF

clone size: -
D gene: TRBD1
V gene: TRBV27
J gene: TRBJ1-5
CDR3 DNA: TGTGCCAGCAGTCTTCCTTTCACGGGACAGACCAGCGATCAGTGCAATCAGCCCCAGCATTTT
CDR3 protein: CASSLPFTGQTSDQCNQPQHF

clone size: -
D gene: TRBD2
V gene: TRBV7-9
J gene: TRBJ2-3
CDR3 DNA: TGTGCCACCGGGGGACTAAGGACAGATACGCAGTATTTT
CDR3 protein: CATGGLRTDTQYF

clone size: -
D gene: TRBD2
V gene: TRBV6-1
J gene: TRBJ2-1
CDR3 DNA: TGTGCCAGCAGTGACCCGAGCGGGAGTCAGTACAATGAGCAGTTCTTC
CDR3 protein: CASSDPSGSQYNEQFF

clone size: -
D gene: -
V gene: TRBV5-6
J gene: TRBJ2-1
CDR3 DNA: TGTGCCAGCAGCTTGGGAGACAGCTCCTACAATGAGCAGTTCTTC
CDR3 protein: CASSLGDSSYNEQFF

clone size: -
D gene: -
V gene: TRBV5-1
J gene: TRBJ1-1
CDR3 DNA: TGCGCCAGCAGCCTGACAAGCCCAGGGACTGAAGCTTTCTTT
CDR3 protein: CASSLTSPGTEAFF

clone size: many
D gene: -
V gene: TRBV7-2
J gene: TRBJ1-4
CDR3 DNA: TGTGCCAGCAGCTTATATCCCCAAGGACAGTCGAATGAAAAACTGTTTTTT
CDR3 protein: CASSLYPQGQSNEKLFF

clone size: -
D gene: -
V gene: TRBV18
J gene: TRBJ1-5
CDR3 DNA: TGTGCCAGCTCACCGGCAGGGAATCAGCCCCAGCATTTT
CDR3 protein: CASSPAGNQPQHF

clone size: -
D gene: -
V gene: TRBV7-2
J gene: TRBJ2-7
CDR3 DNA: TGTGCCAGCAGCCCAGACAGGTACGAGCAGTACTTC
CDR3 protein: CASSPDRYEQYF

clone size: many
D gene: TRBD2
V gene: TRBV6-4
J gene: TRBJ2-1
CDR3 DNA: TGTGCCAGCAGTGACTCTAGCGGGTCCTACAATGAGCAGTTCTTC
CDR3 protein: CASSDSSGSYNEQFF